This TCR beta chain originates from a study of OX40 agonist ivuxolimab in advanced cancers. About the study: Ivuxolimab, an antibody acting as an agonist of OX40 (CD134), was used to treat patients. Patients achieving partial responses numbered three: one hepatocellular carcinoma case and two cutaneous melanoma cases.

The CDR3 sequence is 14 residues long. V lost 4 bases to trimming and J lost 3 bases; unmatched junction nucleotides: 4. Germline V gene lookup returns CDR1 SGHRS and CDR2 YFSETQ. With baseline, cycle 4 day 1, and cycle 7 day 1 as timepoints, blood was sampled. TCRdb's table, derived via immunoSEQ multiplex PCR, lists solely in-frame clones and lacks some. Among tens of thousands of clones listed, approximately 86% were seen once. The specimen comprised CD4+ or CD8+ T cells sorted from blood, sampled in a trial of the OX40 agonist ivuxolimab. The chain links TRBV5-1 to TRBJ2-5; 9 bases line up with TRBD1. The receptor was isolated from an adult with an advanced solid tumor such as melanoma, head and neck, liver or kidney cancer. The CDR3 loop reads CASSQGQGEETQYF. The CDR3 bases are TGCGCCAGCAGCCAGGGACAGGGTGAAGAGACCCAGTACTTC.